This record concerns one T cell receptor (beta chain) sequence. Its antigen is undetermined. This sample was included in a study of cytomegalovirus exposure and HLA in healthy donors. Study-level findings and limits: The study designated 150 or so TCR beta chains cytomegalovirus-associated. The majority of TCR sequences were rare, yet some public TCRs appeared in many donors.

The PCR used 60 Vbeta and 13 Jbeta primers. The assay was immunoSEQ multiplex PCR, and TCRdb's table has in-frame clones only and misses some. This sample carries 200,000 to 250,000 clones, about 82% of them seen once, and the ten largest clones take roughly 3.1%. The CDR3 length is 14 residues. Germline CDR1 is MGHRA and CDR2 is YSYEKL. Trimming cost V 5 bases and J 7 bases; bases outside gene matches: 8. The sequence was collected from a man aged 25 to 40 in good health and CMV-seronegative. The rearrangement links TRBV4-1 to TRBJ1-2, with TRBD1 matching 9 bases. Material for sequencing was PBMCs. The CDR3 DNA sequence: TGCGCCAGCAGCTCCGGACAGGGGCTCATTGGCTACACCTTC. Its protein is CASSSGQGLIGYTF.